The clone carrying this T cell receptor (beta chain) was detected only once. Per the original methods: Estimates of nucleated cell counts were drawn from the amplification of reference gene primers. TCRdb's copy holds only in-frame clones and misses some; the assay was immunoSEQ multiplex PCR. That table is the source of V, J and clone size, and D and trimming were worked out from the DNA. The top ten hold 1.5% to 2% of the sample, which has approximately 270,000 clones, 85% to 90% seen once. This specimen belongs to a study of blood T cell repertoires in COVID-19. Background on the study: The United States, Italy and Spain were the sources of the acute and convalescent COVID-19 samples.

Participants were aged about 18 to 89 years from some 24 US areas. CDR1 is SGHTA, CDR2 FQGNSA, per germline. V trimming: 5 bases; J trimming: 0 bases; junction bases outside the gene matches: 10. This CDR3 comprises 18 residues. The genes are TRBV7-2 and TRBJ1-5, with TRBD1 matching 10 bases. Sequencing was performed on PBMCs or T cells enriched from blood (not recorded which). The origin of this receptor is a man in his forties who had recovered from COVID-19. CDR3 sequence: CASSARTGQGYSNQPQHF. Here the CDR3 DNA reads TGTGCCAGCAGCGCAAGGACGGGACAGGGGTATAGCAATCAGCCCCAGCATTTT.